The present entry profiles one TCR beta chain with its context. Its antigen is unknown. This sample is part of a study of cytomegalovirus exposure and HLA in healthy donors. Study findings and constraints: The classifier was said to identify cytomegalovirus status with high specificity and sensitivity. Clonal expansion, a later analysis showed, was greater in HLA-associated TCR beta chains than in equally common others. Confirmation was obtained in vitro that a few CMV-associated chains are specific for CMV antigens. Excluded were some V segments that proved indistinguishable, including TRBV6-2 and TRBV6-3.

PCR was performed using 60 Vbeta and 13 Jbeta primers. Assay: immunoSEQ multiplex PCR; the TCRdb copy retains only in-frame clones and omits some. The data contain roughly 170,000 clones, about 80% of them singletons. The CDR3 runs 13 residues. CDR1 and CDR2 from the germline V gene are SNHLY and FYNNEI. Sequencing used PBMCs. The chain couples TRBV2 to TRBJ2-5; the D gene is possibly TRBD1 (5 bases). The J call may not be correct, given that the DNA end is closer to TRBJ2-7. The sequence was collected from a man aged 25-40 years in good health and CMV-seropositive. As DNA, the CDR3 is TGTGCCAGCACCGCGACAGTTCCGTACGAGCAGTACTTC. It is translated as CASTATVPYEQYF.